Listed here are 24 T cell receptor beta chains from one sample, sequenced in a study of T cells in Graves' hyperthyroidism and ophthalmopathy. TCR beta CDR3 sequences were amplified from RNA transcripts. A set of HTBI primers served as the primers for a first-round RT-PCR of the TCR CDR3. TCRdb reprocessed the multiplex PCR reads with MiXCR, giving one entry per CDR3 protein. Of roughly 290,000 distinct CDR3 sequences in the sample, about 15% were seen once. The material sequenced was blood. The origin of the receptors is a woman aged 55-69 years with Graves' ophthalmopathy.

The chain has TRBV30 and TRBJ2-7, with 7 bases that match TRBD1. The germline CDR1 and CDR2 sequences are GTSNPN and SVGIG (reference sequence). The J segment lost 9 bases and the V segment lost 0 bases, leaving 5 bases of the junction unmatched. There are 12 residues in the CDR3. The CDR3 DNA is TGTGCCTGGAGTGTACAAGGGGGCGGGCAGTACTTC. Protein sequence: CAWSVQGGGQYF.

This rearrangement joins TRBV20-1 to TRBJ2-7; D unresolved. The CDR3 contains 12 residues. With 3 bases removed from V and 2 bases from J, the gap between germline ends came to 8 bases. The germline gives CDR1 DFQATT, CDR2 SNEGSKA (reference sequence). CDR3 sequence reads: CSARRQTYEQYF. CDR3 bases: TGCAGTGCTAGGAGGCAGACCTACGAGCAGTACTTC.

The chain carries TRBV6-1 and TRBJ1-1; 10 bases line up with TRBD1. The CDR3 covers 13 residues. Germline values: CDR1 MNHNS, CDR2 SASEGT. V was pared by 3 bases and J by 9 bases, with 4 bases of the junction left unmatched. The CDR3, as DNA: TGTGCCAGCAGTGATCGGGACAGGGGTCAAGCTTTCTTT. It is translated as CASSDRDRGQAFF.

This clonotype was counted only a few times. The chain carries TRBV7-2 and TRBJ2-7; no firm D call. With 5 bases removed from V and 12 bases from J, the gap between germline ends came to 20 bases. Germline V gene data show CDR1 as SGHTA and CDR2 as FQGNSA. The CDR3 is made up of 13 amino acids. CDR3: CASSLTGASPWYF. As DNA, the CDR3 is TGTGCCAGCAGCCTTACCGGTGCGTCTCCATGGTACTTC.

Here the CDR3 reads CSVGQDQNSPLHF. DNA for the CDR3: TGCAGCGTCGGACAGGACCAAAATTCACCCCTCCACTTT. The chain combines TRBV29-1 with TRBJ1-6; 7 bases are shared with TRBD1. V lost 6 bases to trimming and J lost 7 bases; unmatched junction nucleotides: 6. The CDR3 is 13 amino acids. From germline, CDR1 is SQVTM and CDR2 ANQGSEA.

The rearrangement joins TRBV7-9 to TRBJ2-1, with D perhaps TRBD2 (5 bases). Per germline, CDR1 SEHNR and CDR2 FQNEAQ (reference sequence). This CDR3 comprises 14 residues. V lost 1 base and J 7 bases, leaving 11 bases between the germline ends. The CDR3 region is CASSLGTGMNEQFF. The CDR3 DNA is TGTGCCAGCAGCTTAGGCACGGGAATGAATGAGCAGTTCTTC.

This clonotype was counted between two and nine times. Just one base apart from a much larger clone, this may be a read error. The chain recombines TRBV28 with TRBJ2-1; maybe TRBD2 (6 bases). Germline CDR1 reads MDHEN; CDR2 reads SYDVKM. The CDR3 has 15 amino acids. V was pared by 5 bases and J by 9 bases, with 20 bases between. CDR3 DNA: TGTGCCAGCAGTACTCCTGAGGGCGGGGCGGGTGAGCAGTTCTTC. Protein: CASSTPEGGAGEQFF.

The gene calls are TRBV3-1 and TRBJ2-5; weak D call: TRBD1 (6 bases). Germline values: CDR1 LGHDT, CDR2 YNNKEL (reference sequence). There are 15 residues in the CDR3. V lost 1 base and J lost 4, with 13 bases in between. CDR3 coding DNA: TGTGCCAGCAGCCAAGGTTGGACAGCAAGAGAGACCCAGTACTTC. Amino acid sequence: CASSQGWTARETQYF.

The chain joins TRBV7-2 to TRBJ2-7; 7 bases are a match to TRBD1. Losses at the gene ends were 4 bases for V and 4 bases for J; bases not matched to a gene: 7. There are 14 residues in the CDR3. Germline CDR1 reads SGHTA; CDR2 reads FQGNSA. This CDR3 is CASSSGTVSYEQYF. The DNA for the CDR3 is TGTGCCAGCAGCTCAGGGACAGTGAGTTACGAGCAGTACTTC.

This clonotype was found many times. The chain combines TRBV5-1 with TRBJ1-3; the D is unclear. V was cut by 4 bases and J by 0 bases, with 14 bases left in between. The V gene's germline CDR1 is SGHRS and CDR2 YFSETQ. The CDR3 covers 16 residues. The DNA of the CDR3 is TGCGCCAGCAGCCCCGACATGGTCCGCTCTGGAAACACCATATATTTT. It translates to CASSPDMVRSGNTIYF. The whole variable domain, filled in from reference TRBV5-1 and TRBJ1-3, reads KAGVTQTPRYLIKTRGQQVTLSCSPISGHRSVSWYQQTPGQGLQFLFEYFSETQRNKGNFPGRFSGRQFSNSRSEMNVSTLELGDSALYLCASSPDMVRSGNTIYFGEGSWLTVV.

This clonotype was observed at least ten times. The CDR3 nucleotides are TGTGCCAGCAGCTTGGGACAGGGGGCACTCGACACTGAAGCTTTCTTT. As protein: CASSLGQGALDTEAFF. This sequence joins TRBV11-2 and TRBJ1-1; 12 bases match TRBD1. Germline assignment: CDR1 SGHAT and CDR2 FQNNGV. V lost 3 bases, J lost 3 bases, and 5 bases stayed unmatched. The CDR3 totals 16 residues.

There are a few counts of this clonotype. The V call is TRBV28, the J call TRBJ1-6; unclear D gene. The CDR3 extends over 13 amino acids. Germline V lookup: CDR1 MDHEN, CDR2 SYDVKM. V was pared by 5 bases and J by 8 bases, with 10 bases between. The CDR3 nucleotides are TGTGCCAGCAGTCGATGGGGTGATTCACCCCTCCACTTT. As protein: CASSRWGDSPLHF.

The V gene is TRBV10-3, the J gene TRBJ1-1; TRBD1 might be the D (6 bases). Trimming removed 3 bases at V and 4 bases at J, with 24 bases between. Germline values: CDR1 ENHRY, CDR2 SYGVKD. The CDR3 extends over 18 amino acids. The CDR3: CAISDFGYRRTAATEAFF. The CDR3 region has the DNA TGTGCCATCAGTGATTTCGGCTATCGAAGGACAGCGGCCACTGAAGCTTTCTTT.

V usage is TRBV6-1 and J usage is TRBJ1-4; possible D gene TRBD1, 5 bases. The CDR3 has 13 amino acids. Germline V gene lookup returns CDR1 MNHNS and CDR2 SASEGT. V lost 7 bases to trimming and J lost 6 bases, with 12 bases between them. DNA for the CDR3: TGTGCCAGCACCTCCGCGGGACATGAAAAACTGTTTTTT. This gives the protein CASTSAGHEKLFF.

The chain couples TRBV6-5 to TRBJ2-2; weak D call: TRBD2 (6 bases). Trimming took off 2 bases at V and 5 bases at J, with 12 bases between the two ends. The CDR3 totals 15 residues. Germline V lookup: CDR1 MNHEY, CDR2 SVGAGI. DNA for the CDR3: TGTGCCAGCAGTTACATGAGGGCGGGGACCGGGGAGCTGTTTTTT. The encoded protein is CASSYMRAGTGELFF.

This clonotype was seen many times. The J gene is TRBJ2-5, the V gene TRBV6-2 or TRBV6-3; no clear D gene. The V gene lost 5 bases and the J gene lost 1 base, with 14 bases spanning the gap. The CDR3 is 15 amino acids. Germline-derived CDR1 and CDR2 are MNHEY and SVGEGT. The CDR3 spells CASSQLASVQETQYF. In DNA, the CDR3 is TGTGCCAGCAGTCAGCTGGCGAGCGTCCAAGAGACCCAGTACTTC.

The table lists this clonotype with a count of one. This chain uses TRBV5-4 with TRBJ1-2, with 7 positions matching TRBD1. CDR1 and CDR2 (germline): SGHNT, YYREEE (reference sequence). The CDR3 totals 14 residues. Unmatched junction bases numbered 5, after V lost 4 bases and J lost 2 bases. The CDR3 sequence is CASSRDSLNYGYTF. CDR3 bases: TGTGCCAGCAGCCGGGACAGTCTCAACTATGGCTACACCTTC.

The rearrangement uses TRBV7-2 and TRBJ1-4; D perhaps matches TRBD1 (6 bases). This CDR3 contains 15 residues. Germline lookup yields CDR1 SGHTA and CDR2 FQGNSA. Trimming left V 5 bases short and J 2 bases short, with 12 bases between. DNA of the CDR3: TGTGCCAGCAGCCTTACAGGGCGGACTAATGAAAAACTGTTTTTT. Translating gives CASSLTGRTNEKLFF.

This clonotype was picked up many times. The chain is built from TRBV5-1 and TRBJ2-3; no reliable D call. V was clipped by 0 bases and J by 3 bases, with 14 bases between them. CDR1 is SGHRS, CDR2 YFSETQ, per germline. This CDR3 has 16 amino acids. The CDR3 bases are TGCGCCAGCAGCTTGGGTAATTGGGTGGAGACAGATACGCAGTATTTT. Amino acid sequence: CASSLGNWVETDTQYF.

This clonotype was observed at least ten times. CDR3 amino acids: CASTLGGTGGQPQHF. Written as DNA, the CDR3 is TGTGCCAGCACCCTCGGGGGAACAGGGGGTCAGCCCCAGCATTTT. This chain links TRBV2 with TRBJ1-5; 8 bases line up with TRBD1. The CDR3 spans 15 residues. Trimming took 7 bases from V and 6 from J; bases not matched to a gene: 11. Germline V gene data show CDR1 as SNHLY and CDR2 as FYNNEI.

The CDR3, as DNA: TGTGCCAGCAGTGAACGTTCCCGACCCCCCTACGAGCAGTACTTC. Protein sequence: CASSERSRPPYEQYF. V gene TRBV2 combines with J gene TRBJ2-7; D uncertain. V lost 2 bases, J lost 2 bases, and 13 bases lay in between. Germline V gives CDR1 SNHLY, CDR2 FYNNEI. The CDR3 totals 15 residues.

The chain links TRBV5-4 to TRBJ2-1, with TRBD1 matching over 9 bases. The CDR3 sequence is 15 residues long. V lost 4 bases and J lost 9; bases outside the gene matches: 11. The germline gives CDR1 SGHNT, CDR2 YYREEE (reference sequence). CDR3: CASSQPRDRDSEQFF. The CDR3 DNA sequence: TGTGCCAGCAGCCAACCCCGGGACAGGGATAGTGAGCAGTTCTTC.

V usage is TRBV7-9 and J usage is TRBJ1-2; D possibly corresponds to TRBD1 (5 bases). CDR3 length equals 19 residues. Per germline, CDR1 SEHNR and CDR2 FQNEAQ (reference sequence). The V end lost 5 bases, the J end lost 0 bases, and 25 bases lay between the germline ends. The CDR3 nucleotides are TGTGCCAGCAGCACACTACAGGCCTCTGGGGCGTTAGCTAACTATGGCTACACCTTC. This encodes CASSTLQASGALANYGYTF.

This clonotype has a count of ten or more. The chain employs TRBV20-1 and TRBJ2-5, with D unresolved. There are 10 residues in the CDR3. CDR1 and CDR2 from the germline V gene are DFQATT and SNEGSKA (reference sequence). The germline V and J ends were trimmed by 3 bases and 5 bases, with 4 bases remaining between them. DNA for the CDR3: TGCAGTGCTAGGGGGGAGACCCAGTACTTC. Translation gives CSARGETQYF.